This T cell receptor (beta chain) was documented in a study of blood T cells in healthy people across ages. PCR was performed a second time for about 7 to 12 cycles using a sample-barcoded 5' primer and a J-beta primer mix. TCRdb fed the 5' RACE reads into MiXCR, producing one record per CDR3 protein. The table lists around 1,800,000 distinct CDR3 sequences, more than 35% of them singletons. The CDR3 extends over 15 amino acids. V gave up 1 base and J gave up 7 bases, with 13 bases separating them. Germline-derived CDR1 and CDR2 are LGHNA and YSLEER. The sequencing sample was made of blood. The chain uses TRBV4-3 and TRBJ1-4; possibly TRBD1 for D (6 bases). This clonotype originated in a human donor in good health. The CDR3 DNA reads as TGCGCCAGCAGCCAAGTATTCTTGGGGGCTGAAAAACTGTTTTTT. Protein: CASSQVFLGAEKLFF.